In its sample, the clone carrying this T cell receptor (beta chain) ranks as medium-sized. The data belong to a study of sequential checkpoint blockade in melanoma. Turning to the study itself: First-line arms were nivolumab then ipilimumab, or the reverse, randomized 1:1. Both treatment sequences were followed by maintenance nivolumab.

Assay used: immunoSEQ multiplex PCR; TCRdb lists only in-frame clones, some missing. The table includes 10,000 to 15,000 clones, approximately 60% detected once. Germline V gene lookup returns CDR1 MDHEN and CDR2 SYDVKM. The germline V and J ends were trimmed by 5 bases and 5 bases, with 12 bases remaining between them. The CDR3 runs 13 residues. The treatment denotes: randomized to nivolumab then ipilimumab (arm A) or the reverse (arm B). No patient had prior DNA-damaging chemotherapy. From thawed PBMCs, live CD3+CD8+ cells negative for CD19 and CD56 were sorted. Material: CD8+ T cells sorted from blood (inferred from file names), obtained from a patient given nivolumab and ipilimumab in sequence. The chain recombines TRBV28 with TRBJ2-5, with D perhaps matching TRBD1 (6 bases). The clonotype comes from a human donor with melanoma. The CDR3 bases are TGTGCCAGCAGTCCCAGGGGTGGGGAGACCCAGTACTTC. Translating gives CASSPRGGETQYF. The complete variable domain, with remaining parts taken from reference TRBV28 and TRBJ2-5, reads DVKVTQSSRYLVKRTGEKVFLECVQDMDHENMFWYRQDPGLGLRLIYFSYDVKMKEKGDIPEGYSVSREKKERFSLILESASTNQTSMYLCASSPRGGETQYFGPGTRLLVL.